Presented here are 3 T cell receptor beta chains from one specimen sequenced in a study of T cells in Graves' hyperthyroidism and ophthalmopathy. RNA transcripts yielded amplified TCR beta CDR3 regions. Using the HTBI primer set, a first-round RT-PCR was run on the TCR CDR3. TCRdb used MiXCR to reprocess the multiplex PCR reads, holding one entry per CDR3 protein. Among some 350,000 distinct CDR3 sequences listed, 12% to 15% were seen once. Specimen: blood. Receptor source: an older woman with Graves' ophthalmopathy.

In its sample, this clonotype was seen many times. The chain is built from TRBV28 and TRBJ2-5, with 7 bases that match TRBD1. V was pared by 3 bases and J by 4 bases, with 11 bases of the junction left unmatched. The CDR3 runs 16 residues. Germline V gene data show CDR1 as MDHEN and CDR2 as SYDVKM. The CDR3 protein is CASSFRGGVTRETQYF. For the CDR3, the DNA is TGTGCCAGCAGTTTTCGAGGGGGCGTAACACGAGAGACCCAGTACTTC.

This clonotype has at least ten counts. The chain links TRBV3-1 to TRBJ2-2, with 8 bases fitting TRBD2. This CDR3 has 17 residues. The germline gives CDR1 LGHDT, CDR2 YNNKEL (reference sequence). Unmatched junction bases numbered 10, after V lost 1 base and J lost 6 bases. The CDR3: CASSQAAAGVVAGELFF. The CDR3, as DNA: TGTGCCAGCAGCCAAGCCGCAGCGGGAGTGGTCGCCGGGGAGCTGTTTTTT.

This clonotype has at least ten counts. This rearrangement joins TRBV13 to TRBJ1-6, with TRBD1 matching over 11 bases. This CDR3 comprises 18 residues. J lost 7 bases, V lost 5 bases, and 13 bases had no gene match. From germline, CDR1 is PRHDT and CDR2 FYEKMQ (reference sequence). CDR3 DNA: TGTGCCAGCAGCCCAACATGGGACAGGGGGGCTGAAAATTCACCCCTCCACTTT. Amino acid sequence: CASSPTWDRGAENSPLHF.